This TCR beta chain was identified during a study of CD4 T cells in relation to SARS-CoV-2 and coronaviruses. Study as a whole: PBMCs were cultured with antigen for roughly 10 days before TCR beta sequencing. The restricting HLA molecule for shared crossreactive spike epitopes was mapped.

Libraries were prepared by immunoSEQ multiplex PCR; TCRdb keeps only in-frame clonotypes and omits some of them. The data hold about 21,000 clones, with around four fifths observed a single time. Before the COVID-19 pandemic, during about 2011-2019, CD4+ T cells were taken from unexposed donors. CD4+ T cells were isolated from the cells after 10 days of culture. Fresh IL-2 medium replaced half the medium on days 3 and 7. CDR1 is SQVTM, CDR2 ANQGSEA, per germline. V trimming: 6 bases; J trimming: 4 bases; junction bases outside the gene matches: 10. This CDR3 has 14 residues. This clone has only a few counts. Its antigen is undetermined.

The specimen sequenced was CD4+ T cells from PBMCs, cultured in vitro. The V gene is TRBV29-1, the J gene TRBJ1-1; 8 bases match TRBD1. The TCR originated in a human donor in good health. CDR3 residues: CSVWTGNSPTEAFF. Here the CDR3 DNA reads TGCAGCGTGTGGACAGGGAACAGTCCCACTGAAGCTTTCTTT.